This TCR beta chain was observed in a study of cytomegalovirus exposure and HLA in healthy donors. The study's findings and limits: Specificity of three CMV-associated chains for CMV antigens was verified in vitro.

The V end lost 0 bases, the J end lost 4 bases, and 11 bases lay between the germline ends. The germline CDR1 and CDR2 sequences are KGHSH and LQKENI. The CDR3 covers 15 residues. Both 60 Vbeta primers and 13 Jbeta primers went into the PCR. Generated by immunoSEQ multiplex PCR, the TCRdb table keeps only in-frame clones and is missing some. This sample lists some 180,000 clones; its ten largest clones have 6.5%. For this clone: What it recognizes is unknown.

V usage is TRBV18 and J usage is TRBJ2-3; maybe TRBD2 (5 bases). Material: PBMCs. This TCR was sampled from a young man in good health and CMV-seronegative. CDR3 protein: CASSPPANSADTQYF. In nucleotides, the CDR3 is TGTGCCAGCTCACCACCGGCGAATAGCGCAGATACGCAGTATTTT.